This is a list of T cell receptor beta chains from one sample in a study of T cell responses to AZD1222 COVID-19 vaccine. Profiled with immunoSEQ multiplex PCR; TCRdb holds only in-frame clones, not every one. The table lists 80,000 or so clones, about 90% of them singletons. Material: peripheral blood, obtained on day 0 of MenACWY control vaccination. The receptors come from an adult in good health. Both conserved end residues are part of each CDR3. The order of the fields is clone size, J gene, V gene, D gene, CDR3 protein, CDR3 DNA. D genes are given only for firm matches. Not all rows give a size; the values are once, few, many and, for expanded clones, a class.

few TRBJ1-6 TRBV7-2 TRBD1 CASSPLRTGDSPLHF TGTGCCAGCAGCCCCCTCCGGACAGGGGATTCACCCCTCCACTTT
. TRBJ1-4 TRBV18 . CASSPNAWILVNEKLFF TGTGCCAGCTCACCCAACGCCTGGATCCTGGTGAATGAAAAACTGTTTTTT
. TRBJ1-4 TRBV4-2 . CASSQGEGWDEKLFF TGTGCCAGCAGCCAAGGAGAGGGCTGGGATGAAAAACTGTTTTTT
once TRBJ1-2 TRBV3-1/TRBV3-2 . CASSQGGWGRSYGYTF TGTGCCAGCAGCCAAGGAGGATGGGGCAGATCTTATGGCTACACCTTC
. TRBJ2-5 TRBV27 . CASSHRVRETQYF TGTGCCAGCAGTCACAGGGTTCGAGAGACCCAGTACTTC
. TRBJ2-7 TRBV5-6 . CASSRKPISAYEQYF TGTGCCAGCAGCCGGAAACCGATTAGCGCCTACGAGCAGTACTTC
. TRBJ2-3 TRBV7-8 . CASSQEASTDTQYF TGTGCCAGCAGCCAGGAGGCTAGCACAGATACGCAGTATTTT
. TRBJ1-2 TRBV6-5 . CASSSTGKRGYTF TGTGCCAGCAGTTCGACGGGGAAGAGGGGCTACACCTTC
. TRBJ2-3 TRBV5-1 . CASSLGTGRDTQYF TGCGCCAGCAGCTTGGGTACAGGGAGAGATACGCAGTATTTT
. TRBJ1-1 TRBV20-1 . CSTQLNTEAFF TGCAGTACTCAGTTGAACACTGAAGCTTTCTTT
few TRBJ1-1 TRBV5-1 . CASSLVSGRSDTEAFF TGCGCCAGCAGCTTGGTGTCTGGGAGATCGGACACTGAAGCTTTCTTT
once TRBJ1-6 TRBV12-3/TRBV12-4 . CASSFREVSPLHF TGTGCCAGCAGTTTTAGGGAGGTTTCACCCCTCCACTTT
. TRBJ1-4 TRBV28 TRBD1 CAIGQGSEKLFF TGTGCCATCGGACAGGGGTCGGAAAAACTGTTTTTT
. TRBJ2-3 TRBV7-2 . CASSRLRAGPSDTQYF TGTGCCAGCAGTCGTTTGCGGGCGGGCCCCTCAGATACGCAGTATTTT
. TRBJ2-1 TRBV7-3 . CATSLSGVNEQFF TGTGCCACCAGCCTAAGTGGCGTGAATGAGCAGTTCTTC
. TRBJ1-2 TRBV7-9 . CASSRQRGILYGYTF TGTGCCAGCAGCAGACAACGCGGGATCCTCTATGGCTACACCTTC
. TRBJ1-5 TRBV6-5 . CASSPGNGNQPQHF TGTGCCAGCAGTCCAGGGAACGGCAATCAGCCCCAGCATTTT
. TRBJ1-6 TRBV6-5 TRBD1 CASTGQGRGSPLHF TGTGCCAGCACGGGACAGGGCCGTGGATCACCCCTCCACTTT
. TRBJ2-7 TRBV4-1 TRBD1 CASSQDQSDRGTYEQYF TGCGCCAGCAGCCAAGACCAGTCGGACAGGGGTACCTACGAGCAGTACTTC
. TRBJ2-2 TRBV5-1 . CASSSANTGELFF TGCGCCAGCAGCTCTGCGAACACCGGGGAGCTGTTTTTT
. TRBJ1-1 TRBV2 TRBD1 CASRQDRGDEAFF TGTGCCAGCAGACAGGACAGGGGTGATGAAGCTTTCTTT
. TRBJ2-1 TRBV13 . CASSSGEGGSLQFF TGTGCCAGCAGCTCAGGGGAGGGAGGGTCGTTGCAGTTCTTC
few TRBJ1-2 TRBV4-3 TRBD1 CASSQAPDTGTGMSNYGYTF TGCGCCAGCAGCCAAGCCCCCGACACCGGGACAGGCATGTCAAACTATGGCTACACCTTC
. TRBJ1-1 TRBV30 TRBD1 CAWSARTGGITEAFF TGTGCCTGGAGTGCTAGGACAGGGGGCATCACTGAAGCTTTCTTT
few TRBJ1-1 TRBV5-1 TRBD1 CASKRTGDNTEAFF TGCGCCAGCAAACGAACAGGGGATAACACTGAAGCTTTCTTT
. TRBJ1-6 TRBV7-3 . CASSLGPDGFAPLHF TGTGCCAGCAGCCTAGGGCCTGACGGGTTTGCACCCCTCCACTTT
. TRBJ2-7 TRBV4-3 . CASSPSPRFYEQYF TGCGCCAGCAGCCCAAGCCCTAGATTCTACGAGCAGTACTTC
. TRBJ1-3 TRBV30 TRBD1 CAWRRGLGNTIYF TGTGCCTGGAGGAGGGGGCTTGGAAACACCATATATTTT
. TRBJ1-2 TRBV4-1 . CASSHKGGEPRGYTF TGCGCCAGCAGCCACAAGGGGGGTGAACCTCGTGGCTACACCTTC
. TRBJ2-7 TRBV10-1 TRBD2 CASSESRGVNEQYF TGCGCCAGCAGTGAGTCGCGGGGGGTCAACGAGCAGTACTTC
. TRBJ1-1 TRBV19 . CASSIRLNTEAFF TGTGCCAGTAGTATAAGACTGAACACTGAAGCTTTCTTT
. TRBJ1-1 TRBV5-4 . CASSLEGPRDTEAFF TGTGCCAGCAGCTTGGAGGGCCCACGGGACACTGAAGCTTTCTTT
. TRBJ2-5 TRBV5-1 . CASSLAGGIETQYF TGCGCCAGCAGCTTGGCAGGGGGGATAGAGACCCAGTACTTC
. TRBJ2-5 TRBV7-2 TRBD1 CASYGGTGGTKTQYF TGTGCCAGCTATGGTGGGACAGGGGGAACAAAGACCCAGTACTTC
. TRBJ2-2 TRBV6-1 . CASSEWDRELFF TGTGCCAGCAGTGAATGGGACAGGGAGCTGTTTTTT
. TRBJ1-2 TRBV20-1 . CSGRQSPNYTF TGCAGTGGTCGACAGTCCCCGAACTACACCTTC
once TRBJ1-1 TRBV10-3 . CAITIPGGTTEAFF TGTGCCATCACCATCCCCGGGGGAACAACTGAAGCTTTCTTT
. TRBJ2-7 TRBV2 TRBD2 CASSERWPGGSYEQYF TGTGCCAGCAGTGAAAGGTGGCCGGGGGGCTCCTACGAGCAGTACTTC
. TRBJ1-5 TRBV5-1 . CASSLDPNQPQHF TGCGCCAGCAGCTTGGACCCTAATCAGCCCCAGCATTTT